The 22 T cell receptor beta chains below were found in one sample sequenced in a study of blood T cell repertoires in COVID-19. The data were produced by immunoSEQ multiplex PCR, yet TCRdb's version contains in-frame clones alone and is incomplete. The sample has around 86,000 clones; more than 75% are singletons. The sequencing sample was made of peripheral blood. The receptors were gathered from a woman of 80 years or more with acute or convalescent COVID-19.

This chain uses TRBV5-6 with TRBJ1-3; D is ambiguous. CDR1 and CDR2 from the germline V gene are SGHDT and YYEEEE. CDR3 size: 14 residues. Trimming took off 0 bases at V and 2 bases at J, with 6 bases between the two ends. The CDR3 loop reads CASSLERTGNTIYF. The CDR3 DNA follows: TGTGCCAGCAGCTTGGAGCGGACTGGAAACACCATATATTTT.

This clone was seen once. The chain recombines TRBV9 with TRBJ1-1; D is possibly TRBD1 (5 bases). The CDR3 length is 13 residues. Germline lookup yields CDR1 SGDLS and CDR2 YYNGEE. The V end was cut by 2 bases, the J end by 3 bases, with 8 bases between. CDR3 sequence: CASSVREYTEAFF. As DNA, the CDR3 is TGTGCCAGCAGCGTCAGGGAATACACTGAAGCTTTCTTT.

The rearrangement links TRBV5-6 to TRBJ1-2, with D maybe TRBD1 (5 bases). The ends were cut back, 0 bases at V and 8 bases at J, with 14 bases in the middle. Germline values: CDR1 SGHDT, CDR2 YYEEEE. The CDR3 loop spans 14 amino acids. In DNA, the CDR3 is TGTGCCAGCAGCTTGGGGGCAGGGAGGTACGGCTACACCTTC. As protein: CASSLGAGRYGYTF.

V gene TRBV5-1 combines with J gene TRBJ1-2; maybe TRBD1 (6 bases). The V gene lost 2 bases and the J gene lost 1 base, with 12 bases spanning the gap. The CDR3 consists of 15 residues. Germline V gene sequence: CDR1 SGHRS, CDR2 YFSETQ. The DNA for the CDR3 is TGCGCCAGCAGCTTCGGACAGAGCTTTAACTATGGCTACACCTTC. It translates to CASSFGQSFNYGYTF. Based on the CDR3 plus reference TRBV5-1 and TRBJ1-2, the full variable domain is KAGVTQTPRYLIKTRGQQVTLSCSPISGHRSVSWYQQTPGQGLQFLFEYFSETQRNKGNFPGRFSGRQFSNSRSEMNVSTLELGDSALYLCASSFGQSFNYGYTFGSGTRLTVV.

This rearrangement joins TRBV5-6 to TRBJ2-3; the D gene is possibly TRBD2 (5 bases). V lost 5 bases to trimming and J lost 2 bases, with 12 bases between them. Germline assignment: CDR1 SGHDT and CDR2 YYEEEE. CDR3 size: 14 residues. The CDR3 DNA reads TGTGCCAGCAGTGGACTGAAATTCACAGATACGCAGTATTTT. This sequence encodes CASSGLKFTDTQYF.

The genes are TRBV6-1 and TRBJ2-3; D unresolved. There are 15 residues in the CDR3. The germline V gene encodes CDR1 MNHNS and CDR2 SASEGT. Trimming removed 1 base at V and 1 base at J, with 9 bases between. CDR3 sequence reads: CASSEVYGGTDTQYF. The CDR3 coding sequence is TGTGCCAGCAGTGAAGTATACGGAGGCACAGATACGCAGTATTTT.

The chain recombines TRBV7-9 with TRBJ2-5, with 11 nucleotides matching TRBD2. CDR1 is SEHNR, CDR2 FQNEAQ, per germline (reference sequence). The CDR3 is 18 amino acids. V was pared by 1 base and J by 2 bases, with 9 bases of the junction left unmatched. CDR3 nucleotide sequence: TGTGCCAGCAGCTTAGAATACTTGGCTAGCGGGGGGCAAGAGACCCAGTACTTC. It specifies CASSLEYLASGGQETQYF.

Written as DNA, the CDR3 is TGTGCCAGTCGACCGGGACAGGGACGGGGCAATCAGCCCCAGCATTTT. Translation: CASRPGQGRGNQPQHF. J is TRBJ1-5 and V is TRBV19; TRBD1 matches 9 bases. Per germline, CDR1 LNHDA and CDR2 SQIVND (reference sequence). The J segment lost 2 bases and the V segment lost 8 bases, leaving 10 bases of the junction unmatched. The CDR3 sequence is 16 residues long.

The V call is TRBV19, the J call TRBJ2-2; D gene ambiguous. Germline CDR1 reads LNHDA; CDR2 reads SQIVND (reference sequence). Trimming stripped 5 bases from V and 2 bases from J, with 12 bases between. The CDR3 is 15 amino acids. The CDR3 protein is CASSPTFTNTGELFF. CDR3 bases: TGTGCCAGTAGTCCCACGTTCACTAACACCGGGGAGCTGTTTTTT.

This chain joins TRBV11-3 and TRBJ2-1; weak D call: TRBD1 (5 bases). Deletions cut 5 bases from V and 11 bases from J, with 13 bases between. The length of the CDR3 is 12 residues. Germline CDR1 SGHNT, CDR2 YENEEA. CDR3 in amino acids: CASSGTGTKQFF. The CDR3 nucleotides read TGTGCCAGCAGCGGTACAGGTACTAAGCAGTTCTTC.

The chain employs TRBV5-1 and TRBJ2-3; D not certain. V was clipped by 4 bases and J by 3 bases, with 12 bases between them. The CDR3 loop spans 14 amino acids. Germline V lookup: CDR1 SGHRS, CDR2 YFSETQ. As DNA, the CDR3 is TGCGCCAGCAGCGATCCTACGTCAACAGATACGCAGTATTTT. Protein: CASSDPTSTDTQYF.

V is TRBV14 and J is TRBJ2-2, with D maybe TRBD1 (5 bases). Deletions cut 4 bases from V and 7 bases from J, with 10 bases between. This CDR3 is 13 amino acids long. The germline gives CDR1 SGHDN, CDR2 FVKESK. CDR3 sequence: CASSPQGFGELFF. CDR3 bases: TGTGCCAGCAGCCCGCAGGGTTTCGGGGAGCTGTTTTTT.

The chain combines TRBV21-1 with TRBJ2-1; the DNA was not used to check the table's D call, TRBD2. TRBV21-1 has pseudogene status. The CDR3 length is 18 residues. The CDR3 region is CASTPWERGVLFYNEQFF. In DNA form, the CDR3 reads TGTGCCAGCACCCCATGGGAGCGGGGGGTCCTCTTTTACAATGAGCAGTTCTTC.

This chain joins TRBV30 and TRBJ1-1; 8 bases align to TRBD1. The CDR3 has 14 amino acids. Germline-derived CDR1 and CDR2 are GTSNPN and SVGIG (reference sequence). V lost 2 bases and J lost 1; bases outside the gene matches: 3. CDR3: CAWSTGQGNTEAFF. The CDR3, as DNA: TGTGCCTGGAGTACCGGACAGGGGAACACTGAAGCTTTCTTT.

Written as DNA, the CDR3 is TGTGCCAGCAGCTTGGGCCCCTTACTAGCTAGCACAGATACGCAGTATTTT. It specifies CASSLGPLLASTDTQYF. V and J are TRBV5-6 and TRBJ2-3; D may be TRBD2 (6 bases). CDR1 and CDR2 from the germline V gene are SGHDT and YYEEEE. V shed 0 bases and J shed 0 bases, with 14 bases lying between them. The CDR3 is 17 amino acids.

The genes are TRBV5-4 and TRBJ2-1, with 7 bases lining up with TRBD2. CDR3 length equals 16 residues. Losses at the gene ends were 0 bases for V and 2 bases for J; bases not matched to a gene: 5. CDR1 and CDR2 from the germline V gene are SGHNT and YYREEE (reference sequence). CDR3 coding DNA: TGTGCCAGCAGCTTGGCCGGAGCGGGACCCTACAATGAGCAGTTCTTC. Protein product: CASSLAGAGPYNEQFF. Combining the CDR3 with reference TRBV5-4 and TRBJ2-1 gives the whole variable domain ETGVTQSPTHLIKTRGQQVTLRCSSQSGHNTVSWYQQALGQGPQFIFQYYREEENGRGNFPPRFSGLQFPNYSSELNVNALELDDSALYLCASSLAGAGPYNEQFFGPGTRLTVL.

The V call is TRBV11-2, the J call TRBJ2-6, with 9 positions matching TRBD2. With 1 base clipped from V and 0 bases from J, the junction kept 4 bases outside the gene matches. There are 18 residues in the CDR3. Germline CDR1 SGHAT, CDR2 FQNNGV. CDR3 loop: CASSLALAGNSGANVLTF. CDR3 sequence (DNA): TGTGCCAGCAGCTTAGCGCTAGCGGGGAACTCTGGGGCCAACGTCCTGACTTTC.

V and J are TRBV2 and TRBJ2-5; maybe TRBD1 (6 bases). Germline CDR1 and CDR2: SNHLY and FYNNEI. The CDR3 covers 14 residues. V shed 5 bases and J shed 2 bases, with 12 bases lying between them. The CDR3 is CASSSPGQQETQYF. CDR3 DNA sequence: TGTGCCAGCAGTTCACCGGGACAACAAGAGACCCAGTACTTC.

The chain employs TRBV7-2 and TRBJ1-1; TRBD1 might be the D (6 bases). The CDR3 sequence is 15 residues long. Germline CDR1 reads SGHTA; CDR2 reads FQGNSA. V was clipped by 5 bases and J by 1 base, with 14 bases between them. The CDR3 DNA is TGTGCCAGCAGCGTAATCAGGGGTGGGAACACTGAAGCTTTCTTT. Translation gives CASSVIRGGNTEAFF.

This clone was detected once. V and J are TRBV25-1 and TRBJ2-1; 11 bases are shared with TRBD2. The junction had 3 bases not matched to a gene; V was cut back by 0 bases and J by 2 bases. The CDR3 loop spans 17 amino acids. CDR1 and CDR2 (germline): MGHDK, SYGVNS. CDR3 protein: CASSEYGSGRAYNEQFF. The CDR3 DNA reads TGTGCCAGCAGTGAATATGGTAGCGGGAGGGCCTACAATGAGCAGTTCTTC. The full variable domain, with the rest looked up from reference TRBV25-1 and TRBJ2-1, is EADIYQTPRYLVIGTGKKITLECSQTMGHDKMYWYQQDPGMELHLIHYSYGVNSTEKGDLSSESTVSRIRTEHFPLTLESARPSHTSQYLCASSEYGSGRAYNEQFFGPGTRLTVL.

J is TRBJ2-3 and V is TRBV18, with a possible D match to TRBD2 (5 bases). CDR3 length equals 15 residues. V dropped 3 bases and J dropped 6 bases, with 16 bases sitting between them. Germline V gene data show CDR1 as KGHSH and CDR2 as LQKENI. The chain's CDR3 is CASSPESGALDTQYF. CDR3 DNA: TGTGCCAGCTCACCGGAGAGCGGCGCCTTGGATACGCAGTATTTT.

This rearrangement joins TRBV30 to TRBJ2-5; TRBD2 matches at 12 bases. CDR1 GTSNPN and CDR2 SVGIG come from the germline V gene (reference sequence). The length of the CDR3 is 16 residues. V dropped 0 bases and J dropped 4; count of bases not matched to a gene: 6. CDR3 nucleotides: TGTGCCTGGAGTGTAGGGCTAGCGGGAGGGCCAGAGACCCAGTACTTC. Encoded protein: CAWSVGLAGGPETQYF. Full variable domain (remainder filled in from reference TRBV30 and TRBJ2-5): SQTIHQWPATLVQPVGSPLSLECTVEGTSNPNLYWYRQAAGRGLQLLFYSVGIGQISSEVPQNLSASRPQDRQFILSSKKLLLSDSGFYLCAWSVGLAGGPETQYFGPGTRLLVL.